Each of the 28 T cell receptor beta chains below was sequenced from the same sample in a study of T cell responses to AZD1222 COVID-19 vaccine. Data came from immunoSEQ multiplex PCR; TCRdb stores just in-frame clones and leaves some out. This table has 100,000 to 150,000 clones, about 90% appearing once. The source was peripheral blood, collected on day 0 of MenACWY control vaccination. Receptors were obtained from an adult in good health.

This rearrangement joins TRBV7-2 to TRBJ1-1, with 8 positions matching TRBD1. Looked up from germline, CDR1 is SGHTA and CDR2 is FQGNSA. There are 16 residues in the CDR3. The V and J ends lost 5 bases and 0 bases, in that order; junction bases with no gene match: 8. CDR3 bases: TGTGCCAGCAGCCCCGGGACAGGAGTAATGAACACTGAAGCTTTCTTT. The encoded protein is CASSPGTGVMNTEAFF. The complete variable domain, with remaining parts taken from reference TRBV7-2 and TRBJ1-1, reads GAGVSQSPSNKVTEKGKDVELRCDPISGHTALYWYRQSLGQGLEFLIYFQGNSAPDKSGLPSDRFSAERTGGSVSTLTIQRTQQEDSAVYLCASSPGTGVMNTEAFFGQGTRLTVV.

J is TRBJ2-7 and V is TRBV14; 8 bases are a match to TRBD1. CDR1 is SGHDN and CDR2 is FVKESK in the germline V gene. There are 18 residues in the CDR3. V trimming: 2 bases; J trimming: 2 bases; junction bases outside the gene matches: 14. DNA for the CDR3: TGTGCCAGCAGCCAAAACCGGCAGGGGGCATATTCGACCTACGAGCAGTACGTC. This encodes CASSQNRQGAYSTYEQYV.

The V gene is TRBV2, the J gene TRBJ2-1; 12 positions match TRBD1. V lost 7 bases, J lost 7 bases, and 11 bases stayed unmatched. CDR1 SNHLY and CDR2 FYNNEI come from the germline V gene. The CDR3 consists of 16 residues. Written as DNA, the CDR3 is TGTGCCAGCATGAGGGACAGGGGGCCTCTAGTAAATGAGCAGTTCTTC. Amino acid sequence: CASMRDRGPLVNEQFF.

The sample holds a few counts of this clone. V gene TRBV15 combines with J gene TRBJ1-2, with a weak D call TRBD1 (6 bases). Germline values: CDR1 LNHNV, CDR2 YYDKDF (reference sequence). The CDR3 spans 11 residues. Trimming pared 9 bases from V and 4 bases from J, leaving 9 bases between. CDR3 loop: CATGQSYGYTF. The CDR3 bases are TGTGCCACAGGACAGTCCTATGGCTACACCTTC.

CDR3 bases: TGTGCCAGCAGTGGCCCTGACAGCTACGAGCAGTACGTC. It yields the protein CASSGPDSYEQYV. This chain uses TRBV2 with TRBJ2-7; TRBD1 is a possible D gene (5 bases). V was cut by 4 bases and J by 3 bases, with 10 bases left in between. There are 13 residues in the CDR3. Per germline, CDR1 SNHLY and CDR2 FYNNEI.

About this clone: The junction does not match germline at one end; this may be a read error. This chain uses TRBV6-1 with TRBJ1-2, with D perhaps matching TRBD1 (6 bases). The CDR3 loop spans 14 amino acids. CDR1 and CDR2 from the germline V gene are MNHNS and SASEGT. CDR3 sequence reads: CTSSKAGTLYGYTF. For the CDR3, the DNA is TGTACCAGCAGTAAAGCCGGGACACTCTATGGCTACACCTTC.

The V call is TRBV6-1, the J call TRBJ1-4; no definite D call. This CDR3 region has 14 residues. Germline assignment: CDR1 MNHNS and CDR2 SASEGT. Trimming removed 1 base at V and 8 bases at J, with 11 bases between. The CDR3 protein is CASSEGGAGEKLFF. CDR3 DNA: TGTGCCAGCAGTGAAGGTGGCGCTGGGGAAAAACTGTTTTTT.

This chain uses TRBV6-1 with TRBJ2-7; a weak D match, TRBD1 (5 bases). V gave up 1 base and J gave up 1 base, with 5 bases separating them. The CDR3 is made up of 13 amino acids. Germline loops: CDR1 MNHNS, CDR2 SASEGT. The CDR3 bases are TGTGCCAGCAGTGAAGGGACATCCTACGAGCAGTACTTC. This codes for CASSEGTSYEQYF.

The rearrangement joins TRBV2 to TRBJ2-2, with 7 bases identical to TRBD1. This CDR3 is 14 amino acids long. Germline trimming cut 8 bases from V and 5 bases from J; bases unmatched to any gene: 8. CDR1 and CDR2 (germline): SNHLY, FYNNEI. CDR3 DNA sequence: TGTGCCAGCTCGAAACAGGGGCAGACCGGGGAGCTGTTTTTT. It is translated as CASSKQGQTGELFF.

This clone was detected only a few times. The J gene is TRBJ1-4, the V gene TRBV28; D is possibly TRBD1 (5 bases). This CDR3 contains 16 residues. From germline, CDR1 is MDHEN and CDR2 SYDVKM. The V and J ends lost 4 bases and 4 bases respectively, with 16 bases between them. The CDR3 protein is CASSSLSGGDNEKLFF. The DNA of the CDR3 is TGTGCCAGCAGTTCCTTATCCGGAGGGGATAATGAAAAACTGTTTTTT.

This sequence joins TRBV10-2 and TRBJ1-1; D gene ambiguous. This CDR3 comprises 15 residues. CDR1 and CDR2 (germline): WSHSY, SAAADI. V was clipped by 2 bases and J by 1 base, with 11 bases between them. The CDR3 DNA follows: TGCGCCAGCAGTGAGGCCCCCGAGACGAACACTGAAGCTTTCTTT. This translates into CASSEAPETNTEAFF.

This clone occurred once. CDR3 DNA: TGTGCCAGCAGAACGGACGGTAGCTCCTACAATGAGCAGTTCTTC. This sequence encodes CASRTDGSSYNEQFF. V usage is TRBV7-2 and J usage is TRBJ2-1; D gene uncertain. Deletions cut 6 bases from V and 0 bases from J, with 12 bases between. Per germline, CDR1 SGHTA and CDR2 FQGNSA. The CDR3 spans 15 residues.

The chain links TRBV6-4 to TRBJ2-1; 10 bases align to TRBD2. The CDR3 totals 18 residues. The V gene end was trimmed by 2 bases and the J gene end by 6 bases; junction bases not matched to a gene: 13. Germline-derived CDR1 and CDR2 are MRHNA and SNTAGT. The CDR3 bases are TGTGCCAGCAGTGACCCCCACCGGTGGGCTAGCGGGAGCAATGAGCAGTTCTTC. Residues: CASSDPHRWASGSNEQFF.

The chain joins TRBV6-6 to TRBJ1-5; D uncertain. Germline values: CDR1 MNHNY, CDR2 SVGAGI (reference sequence). V was clipped by 6 bases and J by 3 bases, with 6 bases between them. CDR3 size: 12 residues. The CDR3 is CASSNPNQPQHF. The CDR3 DNA sequence: TGTGCCAGCAGCAACCCCAATCAGCCCCAGCATTTT.

The rearrangement links TRBV28 to TRBJ1-3; 7 bases match TRBD1. Germline V gene sequence: CDR1 MDHEN, CDR2 SYDVKM. The CDR3 sequence is 18 residues long. The J segment lost 0 bases and the V segment lost 2 bases, leaving 10 bases of the junction unmatched. The CDR3 DNA is TGTGCCAGCAGTTTACCCTTCCTTGGGACAGCCTCTGGAAACACCATATATTTT. Translation gives CASSLPFLGTASGNTIYF.

The V and J genes are TRBV28 and TRBJ2-1; 9 bases agree with TRBD1. The CDR3 loop spans 15 amino acids. V lost 6 bases to trimming and J lost 9 bases; unmatched junction nucleotides: 12. Germline values: CDR1 MDHEN, CDR2 SYDVKM. The CDR3 coding sequence is TGTGCCAGCAGAGCCCCGGGACAGGGCGTCAGTGAGCAGTTCTTC. It translates to CASRAPGQGVSEQFF.

V and J are TRBV28 and TRBJ2-3; 9 nucleotides align to TRBD2. CDR1 is MDHEN and CDR2 is SYDVKM in the germline V gene. J was trimmed by 2 bases and V by 6 bases; bases with no gene match: 6. There are 15 residues in the CDR3. CDR3 region: CASRRAGGNTDTQYF. CDR3 DNA sequence: TGTGCCAGCAGAAGAGCGGGGGGTAACACAGATACGCAGTATTTT.

The chain carries TRBV4-1 and TRBJ2-3; perhaps D is TRBD1 or TRBD2 (6 bases each). CDR3 length: 13 amino acids. Trimming removed 3 bases from V and 14 bases from J, with 18 bases in between. CDR1 and CDR2 from the germline V gene are MGHRA and YSYEKL. CDR3 nucleotides: TGCGCCAGCAGCCAGGAGGGGGTTACGTCCCTGTATTTT. Translating it yields CASSQEGVTSLYF.

V and J are TRBV5-1 and TRBJ2-7; no firm D call. Germline V gives CDR1 SGHRS, CDR2 YFSETQ. With 4 bases removed from V and 8 bases from J, the gap between germline ends came to 16 bases. The CDR3 consists of 13 residues. Here the CDR3 DNA reads TGCGCCAGCAGCCCAGGTGGGTCTTACAAGCAGTACTTC. Its translation is CASSPGGSYKQYF.

This clone came up once. The chain employs TRBV6-6 and TRBJ1-4; 7 bases match TRBD1. The CDR3 covers 14 residues. Germline loops: CDR1 MNHNY, CDR2 SVGAGI (reference sequence). After removal of 2 bases from V and 8 bases from J, the junction contained 5 bases not matched to a gene. The CDR3 DNA is TGTGCCAGCAGTTACGGGAGGGGGCAGGAAAAACTGTTTTTT. Its translation is CASSYGRGQEKLFF.

The chain couples TRBV11-2 to TRBJ2-1, with D possibly matching TRBD2 (6 bases). V lost 8 bases and J lost 8, with 22 bases in between. CDR1 SGHAT and CDR2 FQNNGV come from the germline V gene. The CDR3 runs 15 residues. The CDR3 loop reads CASGFGGTYGDEQFF. CDR3 sequence (DNA): TGTGCCAGCGGTTTTGGAGGGACTTATGGGGATGAGCAGTTCTTC.

The V call is TRBV9, the J call TRBJ2-1, with D possibly being TRBD1 (5 bases). The CDR3 has 15 residues. The germline V gene has CDR1 SGDLS and CDR2 YYNGEE. The V and J ends lost 0 bases and 3 bases respectively, with 10 bases between them. The CDR3 region has the DNA TGTGCCAGCAGCGTAGCTGCAGGGAACTACAATGAGCAGTTCTTC. Translating gives CASSVAAGNYNEQFF. The variable domain in full, completed from reference TRBV9 and TRBJ2-1, reads DSGVTQTPKHLITATGQRVTLRCSPRSGDLSVYWYQQSLDQGLQFLIQYYNGEERAKGNILERFSAQQFPDLHSELNLSSLELGDSALYFCASSVAAGNYNEQFFGPGTRLTVL.

The chain uses TRBV6-5 and TRBJ2-2; D unclear. Germline CDR1 MNHEY, CDR2 SVGAGI. V dropped 6 bases and J dropped 3 bases, with 11 bases sitting between them. This CDR3 is built from 14 residues. CDR3 sequence reads: CASRPRPDTGELFF. The CDR3 DNA is TGTGCCAGCAGACCCCGCCCTGACACCGGGGAGCTGTTTTTT.

The chain links TRBV18 to TRBJ1-2, with a possible D match to TRBD1 (6 bases). CDR1 KGHSH and CDR2 LQKENI come from the germline V gene. The CDR3 loop spans 15 amino acids. Trimming shortened V by 3 bases and J by 0 bases, and 11 bases separated the two germline ends. In nucleotides, the CDR3 is TGTGCCAGCTCACCCCAGGACAGAGCTAACTATGGCTACACCTTC. It encodes CASSPQDRANYGYTF.

V gene TRBV28 combines with J gene TRBJ2-3; TRBD2 matches 15 bases. The V and J ends lost 6 bases and 4 bases, in that order; junction bases with no gene match: 2. The CDR3 covers 15 residues. Germline CDR1 reads MDHEN; CDR2 reads SYDVKM. CDR3 protein: CASRRTSGGADTQYF. In DNA form, the CDR3 reads TGTGCCAGCAGGAGGACTAGCGGGGGGGCAGATACGCAGTATTTT. Supplemented by reference TRBV28 and TRBJ2-3, the full variable domain reads DVKVTQSSRYLVKRTGEKVFLECVQDMDHENMFWYRQDPGLGLRLIYFSYDVKMKEKGDIPEGYSVSREKKERFSLILESASTNQTSMYLCASRRTSGGADTQYFGPGTRLTVL.

The chain combines TRBV4-2 with TRBJ2-5; 11 bases agree with TRBD2. The CDR3 consists of 18 residues. Per the germline V gene, CDR1 is LGHNA and CDR2 is YNFKEQ. The V and J ends lost 4 bases and 1 base, in that order; junction bases with no gene match: 11. The CDR3 is CASSLGSSGGWSQETQYF. CDR3 coding DNA: TGTGCCAGCAGCCTAGGGTCTAGCGGGGGGTGGAGCCAAGAGACCCAGTACTTC.

This rearrangement joins TRBV27 to TRBJ2-1; possible D gene TRBD2, 5 bases. The CDR3 has 17 residues. CDR1 is MNHEY, CDR2 SMNVEV, per germline (reference sequence). Trimming removed 8 bases from V and 10 bases from J, with 30 bases in between. The CDR3 region has the DNA TGTGCCAGCGCTCCTAGAGGGTCCGGACCCCAGGCTCGGGAGCAGTTCTTC. Its translation is CASAPRGSGPQAREQFF.

The V call is TRBV7-3, the J call TRBJ2-3; 7 nucleotides match TRBD1. Germline V CDR1 and CDR2: SGHTA, FQGTGA. CDR3 size: 14 residues. V trimming: 4 bases; J trimming: 2 bases; junction bases outside the gene matches: 3. CDR3 nucleotides: TGTGCCAGCAGCTGGGACAGTTTCACAGATACGCAGTATTTT. Its protein is CASSWDSFTDTQYF.